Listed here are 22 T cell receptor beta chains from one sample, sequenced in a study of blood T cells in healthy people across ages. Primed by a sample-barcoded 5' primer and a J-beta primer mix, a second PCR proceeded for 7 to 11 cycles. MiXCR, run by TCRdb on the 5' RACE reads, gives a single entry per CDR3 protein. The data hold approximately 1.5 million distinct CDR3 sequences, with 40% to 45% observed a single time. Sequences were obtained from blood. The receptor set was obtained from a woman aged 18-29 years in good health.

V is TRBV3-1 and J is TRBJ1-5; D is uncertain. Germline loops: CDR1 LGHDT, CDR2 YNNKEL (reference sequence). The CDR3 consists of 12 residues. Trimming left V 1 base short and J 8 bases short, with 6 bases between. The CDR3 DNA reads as TGTGCCAGCAGCCAAGCTGCAGAGCCCCAGCATTTT. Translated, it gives CASSQAAEPQHF.

DNA for the CDR3: TGTGCCAGCGGACCGCGGGATACGCAGTATTTT. It is translated as CASGPRDTQYF. The chain combines TRBV12-3 or TRBV12-4 with TRBJ2-3, with D hard to call. This CDR3 region has 11 residues. The ends were cut back, 8 bases at V and 6 bases at J, with 9 bases in the middle.

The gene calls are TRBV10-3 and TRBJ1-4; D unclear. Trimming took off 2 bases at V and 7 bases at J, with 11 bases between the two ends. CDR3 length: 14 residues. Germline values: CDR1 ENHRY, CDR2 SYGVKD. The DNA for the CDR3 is TGTGCCATCAGTGAGGAGGGTGATCGTGAAAAACTGTTTTTT. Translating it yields CAISEEGDREKLFF.

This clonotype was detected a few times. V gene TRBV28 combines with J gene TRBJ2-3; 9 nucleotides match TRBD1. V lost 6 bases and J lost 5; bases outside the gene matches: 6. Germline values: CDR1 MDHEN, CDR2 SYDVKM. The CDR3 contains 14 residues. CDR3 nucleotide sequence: TGTGCCAGCAGCCAGGACAGGGGAATAGATACGCAGTATTTT. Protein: CASSQDRGIDTQYF.

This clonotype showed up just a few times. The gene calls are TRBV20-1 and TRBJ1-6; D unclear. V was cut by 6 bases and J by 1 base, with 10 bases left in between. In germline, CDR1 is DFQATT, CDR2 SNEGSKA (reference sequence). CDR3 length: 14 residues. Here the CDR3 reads CSARLPSYNSPLHF. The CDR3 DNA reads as TGCAGTGCAAGACTCCCTTCCTATAATTCACCCCTCCACTTT.

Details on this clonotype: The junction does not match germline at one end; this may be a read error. The CDR3 here is CASSLGHNNGMNTEAFF. CDR3 nucleotide sequence: TGCGCCAGCAGCTTAGGGCACAATAACGGGATGAACACTGAGGCTTTCTTT. The chain uses TRBV5-1 and TRBJ1-1; no clear D gene. Germline-derived CDR1 and CDR2 are SGHRS and YFSETQ. The CDR3 extends over 17 amino acids.

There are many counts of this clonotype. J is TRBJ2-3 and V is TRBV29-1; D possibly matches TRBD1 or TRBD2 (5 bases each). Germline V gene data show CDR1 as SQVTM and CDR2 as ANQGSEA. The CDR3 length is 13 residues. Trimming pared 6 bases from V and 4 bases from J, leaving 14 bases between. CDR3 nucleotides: TGCAGCGTGAGGGGAAGGGTTTCAGATACGCAGTATTTT. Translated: CSVRGRVSDTQYF.

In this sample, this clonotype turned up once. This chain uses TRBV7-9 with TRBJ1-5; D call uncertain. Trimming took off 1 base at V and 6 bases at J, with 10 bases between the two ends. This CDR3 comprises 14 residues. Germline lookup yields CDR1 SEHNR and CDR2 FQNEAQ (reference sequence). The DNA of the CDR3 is TGTGCCAGCAGCTTAGGTGGGGAATTTCAGCCCCAGCATTTT. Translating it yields CASSLGGEFQPQHF.

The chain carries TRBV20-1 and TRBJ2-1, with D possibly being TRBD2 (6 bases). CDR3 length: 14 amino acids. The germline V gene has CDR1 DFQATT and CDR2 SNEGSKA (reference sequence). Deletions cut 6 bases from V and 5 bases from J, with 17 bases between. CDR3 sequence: CSAGRDSPHNEQFF. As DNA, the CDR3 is TGCAGTGCGGGCCGGGACTCCCCCCACAATGAGCAGTTCTTC.

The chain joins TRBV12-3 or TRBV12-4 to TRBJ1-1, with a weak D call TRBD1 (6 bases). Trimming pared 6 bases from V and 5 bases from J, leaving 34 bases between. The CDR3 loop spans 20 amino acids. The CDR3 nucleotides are TGTGCCAGCAGCTTAAGGAAACATCTTTTTGAAGGGGGTAAGGGGACTGAAGCTTTCTTT. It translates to CASSLRKHLFEGGKGTEAFF.

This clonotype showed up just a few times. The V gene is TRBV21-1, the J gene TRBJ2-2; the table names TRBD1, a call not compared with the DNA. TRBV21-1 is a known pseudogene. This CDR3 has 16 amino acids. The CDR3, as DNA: TGTGCCAGCAGCTCCTGCGACCGGGGGCACACCGGGGAGCTGTTTTTT. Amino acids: CASSSCDRGHTGELFF.

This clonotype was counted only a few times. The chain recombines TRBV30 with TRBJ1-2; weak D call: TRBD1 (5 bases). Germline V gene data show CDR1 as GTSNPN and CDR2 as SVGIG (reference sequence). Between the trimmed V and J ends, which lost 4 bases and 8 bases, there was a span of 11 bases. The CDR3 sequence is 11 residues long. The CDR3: CAWKRGRGYTF. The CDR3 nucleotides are TGTGCCTGGAAAAGGGGTCGGGGCTACACCTTC.

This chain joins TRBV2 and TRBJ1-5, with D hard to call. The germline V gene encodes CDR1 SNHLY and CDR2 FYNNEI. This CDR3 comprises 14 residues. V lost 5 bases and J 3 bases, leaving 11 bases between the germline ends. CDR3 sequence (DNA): TGTGCCAGCAGTCTGGACGGGTTCAATCAGCCCCAGCATTTT. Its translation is CASSLDGFNQPQHF.

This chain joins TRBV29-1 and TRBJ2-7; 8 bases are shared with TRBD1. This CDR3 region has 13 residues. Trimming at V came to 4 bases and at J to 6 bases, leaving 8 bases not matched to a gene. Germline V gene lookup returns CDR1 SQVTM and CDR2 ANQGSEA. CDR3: CSVARQGSCEQYF. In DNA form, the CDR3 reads TGCAGCGTTGCTCGACAGGGGAGCTGCGAGCAGTACTTC.

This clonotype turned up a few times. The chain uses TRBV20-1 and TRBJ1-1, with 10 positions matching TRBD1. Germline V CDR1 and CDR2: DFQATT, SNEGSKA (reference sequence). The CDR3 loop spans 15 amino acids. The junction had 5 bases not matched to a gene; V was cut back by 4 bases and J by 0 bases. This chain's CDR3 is CSAKTGGGLNTEAFF. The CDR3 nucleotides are TGCAGTGCTAAGACAGGGGGCGGCTTGAACACTGAAGCTTTCTTT.

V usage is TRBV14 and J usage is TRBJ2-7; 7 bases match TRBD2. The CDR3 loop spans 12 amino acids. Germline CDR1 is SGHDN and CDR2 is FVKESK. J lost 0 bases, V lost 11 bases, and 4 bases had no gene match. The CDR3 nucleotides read TGTGCCCTGGGAGGGAGCTCCTACGAGCAGTACTTC. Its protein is CALGGSSYEQYF.

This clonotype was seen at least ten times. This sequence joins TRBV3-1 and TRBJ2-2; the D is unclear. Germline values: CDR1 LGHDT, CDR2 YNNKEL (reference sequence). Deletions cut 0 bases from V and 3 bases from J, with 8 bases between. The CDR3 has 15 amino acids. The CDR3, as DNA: TGTGCCAGCAGCCAAGAGGCCACCTACACCGGGGAGCTGTTTTTT. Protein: CASSQEATYTGELFF. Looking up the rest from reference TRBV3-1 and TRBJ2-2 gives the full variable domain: DTAVSQTPKYLVTQMGNDKSIKCEQNLGHDTMYWYKQDSKKFLKIMFSYNNKELIINETVPNRFSPKSPDKAHLNLHINSLELGDSAVYFCASSQEATYTGELFFGEGSRLTVL.

The CDR3 region has the DNA TGCGCCAGCAGCCAAGAATTCGCCGGGCCCAACTATGGCTACACCTTC. Amino acid sequence: CASSQEFAGPNYGYTF. The chain employs TRBV4-3 and TRBJ1-2, with no clear D. CDR3 length: 16 amino acids. Trimming took 0 bases from V and 2 from J, leaving 13 bases between them. Germline loops: CDR1 LGHNA, CDR2 YSLEER.

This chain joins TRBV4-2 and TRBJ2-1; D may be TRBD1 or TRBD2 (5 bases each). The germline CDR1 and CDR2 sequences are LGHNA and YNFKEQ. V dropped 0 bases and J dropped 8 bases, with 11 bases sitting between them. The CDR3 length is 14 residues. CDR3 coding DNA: TGTGCCAGCAGCCAAGAAGAGGGACGCGATGAGCAGTTCTTC. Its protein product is CASSQEEGRDEQFF.

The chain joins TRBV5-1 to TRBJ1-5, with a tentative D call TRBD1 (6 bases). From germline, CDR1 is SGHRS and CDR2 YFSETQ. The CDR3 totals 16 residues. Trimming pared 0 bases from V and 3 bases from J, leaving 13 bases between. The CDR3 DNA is TGCGCCAGCAGCTTGGAACCACGGGGGGCCAATCAGCCCCAGCATTTT. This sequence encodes CASSLEPRGANQPQHF.

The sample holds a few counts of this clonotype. The CDR3 sequence is CSKVDRAYNEQFF. For the CDR3, the DNA is TGCAGCAAGGTGGACAGGGCCTACAATGAGCAGTTCTTC. J is TRBJ2-1 and V is TRBV29-1, with 8 bases lining up with TRBD1. The CDR3 has 13 amino acids. Germline loops: CDR1 SQVTM, CDR2 ANQGSEA. V shed 8 bases, J shed 2 bases, and the junction held 5 bases outside the gene matches.

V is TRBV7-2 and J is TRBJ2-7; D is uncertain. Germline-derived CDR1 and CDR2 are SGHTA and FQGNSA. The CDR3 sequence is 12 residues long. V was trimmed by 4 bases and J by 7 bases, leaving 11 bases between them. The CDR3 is CASSSFWNEQYF. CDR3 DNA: TGTGCCAGCAGCTCTTTTTGGAATGAGCAGTACTTC.